This T cell receptor (beta chain) was observed in a study of early T cells in non-severe SARS-CoV-2 infection (TCRdb year 2021). For context, the study as a whole: Because TCR sequencing relied on bulk RNA taken from unsorted whole blood, pairing of alpha and beta chains was not possible.

The study was a case-control design nested within a healthcare worker cohort in London, UK, with weekly nasopharyngeal swab PCR tests and blood sampling. Healthcare workers were recruited during the week of the UK lockdown, between 23 and 31 March 2020, and followed weekly for up to 16 weeks. CDR1 and CDR2 were assigned from the germline V gene as SGHAT and FQNNGV. Relative to germline, V is missing 4 bases and J is missing 5 bases, with 15 bases of the junction outside any gene match. The CDR3 spans 17 residues, from the cysteine through the phenylalanine. The only DNA kept is the CDR3, 51 bases in frame from the first base. The full study reports these points: VDJdb matching was skewed toward anti-spike CD8 responses, so virus-specific expansions were likely underestimated and private and CD4 specificities were missed.

About this clonotype: It has no known antigen specificity. Base-call qualities are not available, and no considerably larger clone is one nucleotide away.

The protocol used for the library was 5' RACE. Sequencer: NextSeq 500. Unique molecular identifiers were attached to individual cDNA molecules in the TCR library protocol so that sequencing error and PCR bias could be corrected. Both TCR alpha and beta chains were sequenced, and tight co-correlation was observed between alpha and beta sequence abundances in each sample. For the original study's pipeline: Decombinator V4 was used to annotate the V gene, J gene and CDR3 of the TCR sequences. Expanded TCRs were defined as changing significantly between any two time points under a Poisson model with p below 0.0001. TCR abundances were normalised to the total number of TCRs sequenced in each sample and reported as counts per million. TRAV1-2 paired with TRAJ12, TRAJ20 or TRAJ33 defined MAIT TCRs, while TRAV10 paired with TRAJ18 defined iNKT TCRs. VDJdb, accessed on 1 November 2021, was searched for TCRs annotated for CMV, EBV and SARS-CoV-2, and TCRs annotated for more than one antigen were excluded. The public sequencing data were trimmed at Q25 with fastp and processed into clonotypes with MiXCR by TCRdb, which kept only in-frame beta chains. Rows are combined by CDR3 protein, so each entry shows the most common genes and DNA. None of the V and J calls come from the authors' own analysis; TCRdb made them. The sample table records some 76,000 distinct CDR3 sequences; about 14% of these occur just once. In total, the top ten clones hold 12% of the sample.

Sample: whole blood. This clonotype was sampled from an adult who was a healthcare worker with PCR-confirmed SARS-CoV-2 infection or an uninfected control (not recorded which). The receptor chain draws on TRBV11-2 and TRBJ2-3; the junction holds 7 bases that match TRBD2. The encoded CDR3 is CASSSTGGTVGGDTQYF. The bases read TGTGCCAGCAGCTCGACGGGAGGCACGGTGGGGGGAGATACGCAGTATTTT.